This TCR beta chain comes out of a study of cytomegalovirus exposure and HLA in healthy donors. Overall study results and limits: For cytomegalovirus status, the classifier reportedly gave diagnoses with high specificity and sensitivity. Highly shared variants forming one cluster were likely a sequencing artifact.

Points on this clone: Its matching antigen is unknown.

CDR3 length equals 15 residues. Trimming pared 5 bases from V and 1 base from J, leaving 11 bases between. Germline V lookup: CDR1 SGHTA, CDR2 FQGNSA. Amplification used 60 Vbeta primers and 13 Jbeta primers. Clones were read by immunoSEQ multiplex PCR, and TCRdb kept only the in-frame ones, dropping some. The sample lists 150,000 to 200,000 clones; roughly 75% were seen once. Input material: PBMCs. V and J are TRBV7-2 and TRBJ2-2; TRBD2 is a possible D gene (6 bases). This TCR was sampled from a woman aged 50 to 60 in good health and CMV-seropositive. In nucleotides, the CDR3 is TGTGCCAGCAGCCGGGGGTCAGGGAACACCGGGGAGCTGTTTTTT. As protein: CASSRGSGNTGELFF.